The present entry profiles one T cell receptor (beta chain) with its context. Its antigen is undetermined. The data stem from a study of PD-1 blockade in classical Hodgkin lymphoma. Turning to the study itself: Intravenous nivolumab at 3 mg/kg was given to patients every 2 weeks. Broader study findings: Reports described newly diagnosed patients as having lower baseline TCR diversity than healthy donors. Newly diagnosed patients and complete responders had comparable diversity at baseline.

This CDR3 is 17 amino acids long. The junction had 8 bases not matched to a gene; V was cut back by 1 base and J by 0 bases. Germline CDR1 and CDR2: LNHNV and YYDKDF (reference sequence). Time point of the sample: cycle 4 day 1 (C4D1), after six to seven weeks of nivolumab. All patients experienced relapse after autologous stem cell transplantation, and brentuximab vedotin exposure was variable. Magnetic negative selection was used to purify CD4+ T cells from thawed PBMCs. Sequencing was performed with immunoSEQ multiplex PCR; in TCRdb, only in-frame clones are kept and a portion is missing. The table has about 17,000 clones, around 72% seen once; the top ten hold around 2%.

This receptor was taken from a human donor with classical Hodgkin lymphoma. This rearrangement joins TRBV15 to TRBJ1-1, with 7 bases fitting TRBD1. The sample in question was CD4+ T cells from blood, obtained before the fourth cycle of nivolumab. CDR3 region: CATSRAWGGTVNTEAFF. CDR3 DNA sequence: TGTGCCACCAGCAGAGCTTGGGGCGGGACAGTGAACACTGAAGCTTTCTTT. The whole variable domain, filled in from reference TRBV15 and TRBJ1-1, reads DAMVIQNPRYQVTQFGKPVTLSCSQTLNHNVMYWYQQKSSQAPKLLFHYYDKDFNNEADTPDNFQSRRPNTSFCFLDIRSPGLGDTAMYLCATSRAWGGTVNTEAFFGQGTRLTVV.